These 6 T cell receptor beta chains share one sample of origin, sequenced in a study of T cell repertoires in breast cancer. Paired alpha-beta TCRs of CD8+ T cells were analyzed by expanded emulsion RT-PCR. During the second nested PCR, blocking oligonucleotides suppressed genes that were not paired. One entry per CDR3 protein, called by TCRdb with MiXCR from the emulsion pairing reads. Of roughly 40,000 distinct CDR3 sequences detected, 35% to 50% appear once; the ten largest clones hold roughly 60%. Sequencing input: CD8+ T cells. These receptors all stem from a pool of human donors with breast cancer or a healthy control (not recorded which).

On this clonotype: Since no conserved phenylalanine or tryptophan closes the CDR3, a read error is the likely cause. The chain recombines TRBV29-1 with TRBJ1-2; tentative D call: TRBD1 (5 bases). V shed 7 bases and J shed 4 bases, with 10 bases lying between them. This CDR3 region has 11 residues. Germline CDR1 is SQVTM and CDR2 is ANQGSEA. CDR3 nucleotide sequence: TGCAGCGCACAGGTTAGCTATGGCTACACCCTC. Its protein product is CSAQVSYGYTL.

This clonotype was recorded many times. DNA of the CDR3: TGTGCCAGCAGTTTCCAGCGGGAGAGCTCCTACAATGAGCAGTTCTTC. This codes for CASSFQRESSYNEQFF. The chain carries TRBV28 and TRBJ2-1, with 8 bases identical to TRBD2. V was pared by 3 bases and J by 0 bases, with 4 bases of the junction left unmatched. Germline loops: CDR1 MDHEN, CDR2 SYDVKM. CDR3 size: 16 residues.

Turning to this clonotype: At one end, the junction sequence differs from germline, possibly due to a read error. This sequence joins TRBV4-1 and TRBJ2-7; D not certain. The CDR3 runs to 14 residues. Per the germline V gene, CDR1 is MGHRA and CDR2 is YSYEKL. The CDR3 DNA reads TGCGCCAGCGGCCAAGATGAACAGTCCTACGAGCAGTACTTC. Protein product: CASGQDEQSYEQYF.

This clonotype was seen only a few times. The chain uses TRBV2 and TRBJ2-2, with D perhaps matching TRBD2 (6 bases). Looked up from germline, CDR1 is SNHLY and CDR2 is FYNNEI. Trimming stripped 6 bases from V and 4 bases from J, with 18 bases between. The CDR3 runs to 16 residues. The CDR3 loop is CASSPIPGEVTGELFF. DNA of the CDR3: TGTGCCAGCAGCCCAATCCCGGGAGAGGTCACCGGGGAGCTGTTTTTT.

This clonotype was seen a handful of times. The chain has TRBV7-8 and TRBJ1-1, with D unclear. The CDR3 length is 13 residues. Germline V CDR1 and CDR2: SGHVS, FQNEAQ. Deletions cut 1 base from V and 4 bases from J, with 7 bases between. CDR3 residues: CASSLDAGTEAFF. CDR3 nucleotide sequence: TGTGCCAGCAGCTTAGACGCTGGCACTGAAGCTTTCTTT. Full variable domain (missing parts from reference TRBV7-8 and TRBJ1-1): GAGVSQSPRYKVAKRGQDVALRCDPISGHVSLFWYQQALGQGPEFLTYFQNEAQLDKSGLPSDRFFAERPEGSVSTLKIQRTQQEDSAVYLCASSLDAGTEAFFGQGTRLTVV.

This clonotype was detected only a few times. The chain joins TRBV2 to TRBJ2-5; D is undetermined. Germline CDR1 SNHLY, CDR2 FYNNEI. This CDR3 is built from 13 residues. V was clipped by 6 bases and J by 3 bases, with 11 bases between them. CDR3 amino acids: CASSIIEKETQYF. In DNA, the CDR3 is TGTGCCAGCAGCATTATAGAGAAAGAGACCCAGTACTTC.